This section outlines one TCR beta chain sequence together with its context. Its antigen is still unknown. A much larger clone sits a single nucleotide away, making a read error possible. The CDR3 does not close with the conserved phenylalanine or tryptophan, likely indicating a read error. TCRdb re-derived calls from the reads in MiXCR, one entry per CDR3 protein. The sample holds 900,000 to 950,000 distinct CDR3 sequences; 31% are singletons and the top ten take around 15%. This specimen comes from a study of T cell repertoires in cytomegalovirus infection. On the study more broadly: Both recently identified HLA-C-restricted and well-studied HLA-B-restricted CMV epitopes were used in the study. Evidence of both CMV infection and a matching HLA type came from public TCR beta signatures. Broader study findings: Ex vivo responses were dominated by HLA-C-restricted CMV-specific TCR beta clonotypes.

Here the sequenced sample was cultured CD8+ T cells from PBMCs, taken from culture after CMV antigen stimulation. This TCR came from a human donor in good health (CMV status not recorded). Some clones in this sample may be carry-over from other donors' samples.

The CDR3 sequence: CASSGPGQGADTQYL. Here the CDR3 DNA reads TGTGCCAGCAGCGGGCCGGGACAGGGAGCAGATACGCAGTATCTT. V usage is TRBV7-6 and J usage is TRBJ2-3; TRBD1 aligns across 9 bases. Per germline, CDR1 SGHVS and CDR2 FNYEAQ. This CDR3 spans 15 amino acids. J lost 4 bases, V lost 5 bases, and 7 bases had no gene match.